This T cell receptor beta chain was obtained from a study of cytomegalovirus exposure and HLA in healthy donors. Study outcomes and limitations: The classifier was said to identify cytomegalovirus status with high specificity and sensitivity. TCR beta V- and J-gene trimming was later associated with a missense DCLRE1C variant.

A word on this clone: What it binds is unknown.

The CDR3 consists of 16 residues. Germline V CDR1 and CDR2: LGHNA, YNFKEQ. V shed 2 bases and J shed 4 bases, with 15 bases lying between them. 13 Jbeta primers and 60 Vbeta primers were used for the PCR. Only in-frame clones appear in the TCRdb table, and some are missing; sequencing was by immunoSEQ multiplex PCR. Of 200,000 or so clones detected, about 83% appear once; the ten largest clones hold roughly 1.5%. The sequencing input was PBMCs. The chain recombines TRBV4-2 with TRBJ1-3; D is unresolved. This receptor was obtained from a girl aged 5 to 17 in good health and CMV-seronegative. The chain's CDR3 is CASSQRVQTRGNTIYF. In DNA, the CDR3 is TGTGCCAGCAGCCAACGAGTCCAAACGAGAGGAAACACCATATATTTT.